The 23 T cell receptor beta chains presented below share a single source sample, sequenced in a study of blood T cell repertoires in COVID-19. The data were produced by immunoSEQ multiplex PCR, yet TCRdb's version contains in-frame clones alone and is incomplete. The data hold approximately 70,000 clones, with 90% observed a single time. The sample taken for sequencing was peripheral blood. The receptor source for this set is a young woman with acute or convalescent COVID-19.

The chain has TRBV14 and TRBJ1-3, with D perhaps matching TRBD1 (5 bases). Per germline, CDR1 SGHDN and CDR2 FVKESK. The CDR3 runs to 15 residues. Trimming stripped 5 bases from V and 2 bases from J, with 13 bases between. CDR3 loop: CASSLQEGPGNTIYF. The DNA for the CDR3 is TGTGCCAGCAGCTTGCAGGAGGGGCCTGGAAACACCATATATTTT.

This chain joins TRBV14 and TRBJ2-7; TRBD1 matches at 9 bases. The V gene end was trimmed by 1 base and the J gene end by 4 bases; junction bases not matched to a gene: 2. Germline CDR1 reads SGHDN; CDR2 reads FVKESK. The CDR3 is 14 residues long. The CDR3: CASSQGQGGYEQYF. Here the CDR3 DNA reads TGTGCCAGCAGCCAAGGACAGGGGGGGTACGAGCAGTACTTC. The variable domain in full, completed from reference TRBV14 and TRBJ2-7, reads EAGVTQFPSHSVIEKGQTVTLRCDPISGHDNLYWYRRVMGKEIKFLLHFVKESKQDESGMPNNRFLAERTGGTYSTLKVQPAELEDSGVYFCASSQGQGGYEQYFGPGTRLTVT.

The chain employs TRBV27 and TRBJ2-7; weak D call: TRBD2 (7 bases). V was clipped by 2 bases and J by 7 bases, with 9 bases between them. This CDR3 is 12 amino acids long. Germline lookup yields CDR1 MNHEY and CDR2 SMNVEV (reference sequence). CDR3 nucleotide sequence: TGTGCCAGCAGTTTAAGGGGGGGGGAGCAGTACTTC. Its protein product is CASSLRGGEQYF.

The CDR3 is CASSYRGRADNEQFF. CDR3 coding DNA: TGTGCCAGCAGTTACCGCGGGAGGGCGGACAATGAGCAGTTCTTC. The V call is TRBV6-2 or TRBV6-3, the J call TRBJ2-1; 9 bases are a match to TRBD2. V lost 2 bases to trimming and J lost 5 bases; unmatched junction nucleotides: 4. The V gene's germline CDR1 is MNHEY and CDR2 SVGEGT. CDR3 length: 15 residues.

This clone was counted once. This chain links TRBV5-5 with TRBJ2-7, with TRBD2 as a possible D gene (6 bases). The CDR3 length is 16 residues. Germline V lookup: CDR1 SGHKS, CDR2 YYEKEE (reference sequence). Trimming stripped 0 bases from V and 3 bases from J, with 16 bases between. The CDR3 loop reads CASSLGVQRVYYEQYF. In nucleotides, the CDR3 is TGTGCCAGCAGCTTGGGAGTGCAGCGGGTTTACTACGAGCAGTACTTC.

This sequence joins TRBV11-3 and TRBJ1-2, with TRBD1 identical over 9 bases. The CDR3 contains 13 residues. Germline V lookup: CDR1 SGHNT, CDR2 YENEEA. With 3 bases clipped from V and 7 bases from J, the junction kept 3 bases outside the gene matches. The CDR3 reads CASSFTGGSGYTF. The CDR3 nucleotides are TGTGCCAGCAGCTTTACAGGGGGCTCTGGCTACACCTTC.

The chain employs TRBV7-5 and TRBJ1-2; TRBD1 is taken as the D call from the table, unchecked against the DNA. TRBV7-5 is labeled a pseudogene. The CDR3 is 17 amino acids. CDR3 amino acids: CARSLGILGTVLYGYTF. The CDR3, as DNA: TGTGCCAGAAGCTTAGGAATTTTGGGGACAGTTTTATATGGCTACACCTTC.

This rearrangement joins TRBV30 to TRBJ2-1, with D unresolved. Trimming took 2 bases from V and 5 from J, leaving 4 bases between them. The length of the CDR3 is 11 residues. CDR1 and CDR2 (germline): GTSNPN, SVGIG (reference sequence). CDR3 sequence (DNA): TGTGCCTGGAGTCAGAACAATGAGCAGTTCTTC. It yields the protein CAWSQNNEQFF.

CDR3 amino acids: CASSFSGPQATNEKLFF. CDR3 DNA sequence: TGTGCCAGCAGCTTTAGTGGGCCCCAGGCAACTAATGAAAAACTGTTTTTT. This chain connects TRBV11-2 to TRBJ1-4; D unresolved. The V end was cut by 3 bases, the J end by 0 bases, with 14 bases between. This CDR3 comprises 17 residues. CDR1 is SGHAT and CDR2 is FQNNGV in the germline V gene.

The chain uses TRBV19 and TRBJ1-3; weak D call: TRBD1 (6 bases). The CDR3 spans 15 residues. Per the germline V gene, CDR1 is LNHDA and CDR2 is SQIVND (reference sequence). V was clipped by 3 bases and J by 0 bases, with 9 bases between them. The CDR3 protein is CASSMKGGSGNTIYF. The CDR3 nucleotides read TGTGCCAGTAGTATGAAAGGGGGCTCTGGAAACACCATATATTTT.

The chain couples TRBV7-9 to TRBJ1-2; the D gene is possibly TRBD1 (6 bases). Germline loops: CDR1 SEHNR, CDR2 FQNEAQ (reference sequence). The V end lost 5 bases, the J end lost 7 bases, and 17 bases lay between the germline ends. The CDR3 sequence is 14 residues long. CDR3: CASSRDRFRGGYTF. CDR3 DNA: TGTGCCAGCAGCCGCGACAGGTTTCGGGGTGGCTACACCTTC.

The rearrangement uses TRBV19 and TRBJ1-2, with 8 bases matching TRBD1. V trimming: 5 bases; J trimming: 0 bases; junction bases outside the gene matches: 8. The CDR3 runs to 16 residues. The germline V gene has CDR1 LNHDA and CDR2 SQIVND (reference sequence). CDR3 residues: CASSRDRGQTNYGYTF. As DNA, the CDR3 is TGTGCCAGTAGTCGAGACAGGGGCCAAACTAACTATGGCTACACCTTC.

The chain is built from TRBV6-1 and TRBJ2-3; TRBD1 matches at 7 bases. Looked up from germline, CDR1 is MNHNS and CDR2 is SASEGT. V lost 5 bases to trimming and J lost 5 bases; unmatched junction nucleotides: 10. The CDR3 covers 15 residues. This CDR3 is CASSSLDRDLDTQYF. In nucleotides, the CDR3 is TGTGCCAGCAGTTCCCTCGACAGGGATTTAGATACGCAGTATTTT.

The rearrangement links TRBV7-9 to TRBJ1-1; no clear D gene. Trimming pared 5 bases from V and 6 bases from J, leaving 22 bases between. The CDR3 runs 16 residues. The germline gives CDR1 SEHNR, CDR2 FQNEAQ (reference sequence). CDR3 coding DNA: TGTGCCAGCAGCCTCCTGCGACGGGAAAGCGGATCTGAAGCTTTCTTT. It specifies CASSLLRRESGSEAFF. Full variable domain (outside the CDR3, taken from reference TRBV7-9 and TRBJ1-1): DTGVSQNPRHKITKRGQNVTFRCDPISEHNRLYWYRQTLGQGPEFLTYFQNEAQLEKSRLLSDRFSAERPKGSFSTLEIQRTEQGDSAMYLCASSLLRRESGSEAFFGQGTRLTVV.

The rearrangement links TRBV28 to TRBJ1-3; D remains ambiguous. CDR3 length: 16 amino acids. Trimming pared 0 bases from V and 0 bases from J, leaving 9 bases between. Germline CDR1 and CDR2: MDHEN and SYDVKM. The CDR3 nucleotides are TGTGCCAGCAGTTTATGGGACGGAGGCTCTGGAAACACCATATATTTT. Its translation: CASSLWDGGSGNTIYF.

With regard to this clone: The same CDR3 also results from other DNA sequences found in this sample. This sequence joins TRBV6-2 or TRBV6-3 and TRBJ2-1, with TRBD2 matching over 9 bases. CDR1 is MNHEY and CDR2 is SVGEGT in the germline V gene. This CDR3 contains 15 residues. V lost 2 bases to trimming and J lost 6 bases; unmatched junction nucleotides: 5. The CDR3, as DNA: TGTGCCAGCAGTTACCGTACTAGCGGGCTCAATGAGCAGTTCTTC. It encodes CASSYRTSGLNEQFF.

The rearrangement links TRBV7-9 to TRBJ1-2, with TRBD1 matching over 11 bases. Trimming cost V 4 bases and J 7 bases; bases outside gene matches: 8. Germline values: CDR1 SEHNR, CDR2 FQNEAQ (reference sequence). The CDR3 covers 15 residues. The CDR3 sequence: CASSSPGQGASGYTF. The CDR3 nucleotides are TGTGCCAGCAGCTCTCCAGGACAGGGGGCAAGTGGCTACACCTTC.

This chain connects TRBV5-1 to TRBJ2-7; tentative D call: TRBD2 (5 bases). Germline CDR1 and CDR2: SGHRS and YFSETQ. This CDR3 contains 16 residues. V dropped 2 bases and J dropped 5 bases, with 20 bases sitting between them. DNA of the CDR3: TGCGCCAGCAGCTTCCAACTACCGACTACCCCAGACGAGCAGTACTTC. This codes for CASSFQLPTTPDEQYF. Full variable domain (outside the CDR3, taken from reference TRBV5-1 and TRBJ2-7): KAGVTQTPRYLIKTRGQQVTLSCSPISGHRSVSWYQQTPGQGLQFLFEYFSETQRNKGNFPGRFSGRQFSNSRSEMNVSTLELGDSALYLCASSFQLPTTPDEQYFGPGTRLTVT.

The V gene is TRBV2, the J gene TRBJ1-3; 9 bases map to TRBD1. V gave up 3 bases and J gave up 2 bases; unmatched junction bases: 8. The germline CDR1 and CDR2 sequences are SNHLY and FYNNEI. This CDR3 is 17 amino acids long. The CDR3 bases are TGTGCCAGCAGTGAGACGCGAAACAGGGGGCCTGGAAACACCATATATTTT. Residues: CASSETRNRGPGNTIYF.

The J gene is TRBJ1-3, the V gene TRBV27; D is undetermined. The ends were cut back, 5 bases at V and 1 base at J, with 9 bases in the middle. This CDR3 is 14 amino acids long. Germline assignment: CDR1 MNHEY and CDR2 SMNVEV (reference sequence). CDR3 sequence: CASSRTGSGNTIYF. CDR3 DNA: TGTGCCAGCAGTCGAACCGGGTCTGGAAACACCATATATTTT.

The gene calls are TRBV27 and TRBJ2-7, with 8 nucleotides matching TRBD2. Germline CDR1 is MNHEY and CDR2 is SMNVEV (reference sequence). There are 15 residues in the CDR3. The ends lost 3 bases at V and 0 bases at J; junction bases unmatched: 4. Here the CDR3 reads CASSFSGRGSYEQYF. The CDR3 nucleotides read TGTGCCAGCAGTTTCTCCGGGAGGGGCTCCTACGAGCAGTACTTC.

The chain has TRBV11-2 and TRBJ1-4; 7 nucleotides align to TRBD1. The CDR3 spans 14 residues. V shed 5 bases and J 8 bases; nucleotides not matched to a gene: 8. The germline V gene has CDR1 SGHAT and CDR2 FQNNGV. The CDR3 region has the DNA TGTGCCAGCAGCAGACAGGGCCAGGGCGAAAAACTGTTTTTT. Translated, it gives CASSRQGQGEKLFF.

The chain's CDR3 is CAWSVSSGSHEQYF. CDR3 coding DNA: TGTGCCTGGAGTGTCTCTAGCGGGTCCCACGAGCAGTACTTC. This chain uses TRBV30 with TRBJ2-7; 8 bases fit TRBD2. This CDR3 region has 14 residues. J was trimmed by 5 bases and V by 0 bases; bases with no gene match: 6. The germline CDR1 and CDR2 sequences are GTSNPN and SVGIG (reference sequence).